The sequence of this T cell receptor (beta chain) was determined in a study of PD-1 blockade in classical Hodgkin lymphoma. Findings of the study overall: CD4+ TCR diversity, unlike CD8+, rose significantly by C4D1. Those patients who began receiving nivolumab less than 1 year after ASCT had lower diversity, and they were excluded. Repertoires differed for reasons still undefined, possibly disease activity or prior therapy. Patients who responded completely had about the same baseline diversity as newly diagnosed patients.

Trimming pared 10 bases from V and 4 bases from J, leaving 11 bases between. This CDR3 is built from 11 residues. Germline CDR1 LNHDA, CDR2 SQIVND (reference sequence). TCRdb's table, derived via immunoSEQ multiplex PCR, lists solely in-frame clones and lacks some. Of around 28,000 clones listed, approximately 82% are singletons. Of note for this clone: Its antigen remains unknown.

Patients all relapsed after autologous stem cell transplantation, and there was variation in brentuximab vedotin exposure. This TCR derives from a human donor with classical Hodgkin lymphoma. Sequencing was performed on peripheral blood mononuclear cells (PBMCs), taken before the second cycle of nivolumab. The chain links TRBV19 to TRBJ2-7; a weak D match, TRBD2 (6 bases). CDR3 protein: CATQGGYEQYF. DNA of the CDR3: TGTGCCACCCAAGGAGGGTACGAGCAGTACTTC.